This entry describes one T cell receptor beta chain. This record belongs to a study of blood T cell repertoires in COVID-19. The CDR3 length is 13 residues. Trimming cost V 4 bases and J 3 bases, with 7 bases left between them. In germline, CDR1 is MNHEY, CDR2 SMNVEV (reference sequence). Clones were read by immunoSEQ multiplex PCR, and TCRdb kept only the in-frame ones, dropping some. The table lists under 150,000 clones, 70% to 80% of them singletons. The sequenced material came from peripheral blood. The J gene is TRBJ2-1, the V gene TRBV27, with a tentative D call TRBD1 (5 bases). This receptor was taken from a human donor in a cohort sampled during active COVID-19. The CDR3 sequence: CASSSTVYNEQFF. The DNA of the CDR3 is TGTGCCAGCAGTTCGACAGTCTACAATGAGCAGTTCTTC.